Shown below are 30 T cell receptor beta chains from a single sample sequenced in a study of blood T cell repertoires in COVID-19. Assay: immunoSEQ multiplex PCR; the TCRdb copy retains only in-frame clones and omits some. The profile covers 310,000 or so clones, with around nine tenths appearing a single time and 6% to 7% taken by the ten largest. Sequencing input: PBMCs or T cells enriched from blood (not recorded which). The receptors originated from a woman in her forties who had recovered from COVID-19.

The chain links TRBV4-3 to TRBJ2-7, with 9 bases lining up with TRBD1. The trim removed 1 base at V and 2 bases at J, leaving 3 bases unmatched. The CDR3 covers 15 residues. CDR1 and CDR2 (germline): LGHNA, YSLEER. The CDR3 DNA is TGCGCCAGCAGCCAAGTACAGGGGGCTGCCTACGAGCAGTACTTC. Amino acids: CASSQVQGAAYEQYF.

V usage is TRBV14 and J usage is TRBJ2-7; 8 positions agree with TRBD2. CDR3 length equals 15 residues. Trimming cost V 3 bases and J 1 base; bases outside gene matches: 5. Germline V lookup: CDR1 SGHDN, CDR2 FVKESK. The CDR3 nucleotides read TGTGCCAGCAGCCACCCGGGACTAGGGTCCTACGAGCAGTACTTC. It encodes CASSHPGLGSYEQYF.

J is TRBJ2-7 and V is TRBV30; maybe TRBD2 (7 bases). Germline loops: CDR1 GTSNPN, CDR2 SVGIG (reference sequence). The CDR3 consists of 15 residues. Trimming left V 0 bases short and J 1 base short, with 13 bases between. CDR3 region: CAWSVGGGRSYEQYF. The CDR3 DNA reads TGTGCCTGGAGTGTAGGCGGGGGCAGGTCCTACGAGCAGTACTTC.

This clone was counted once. The CDR3 DNA follows: TGCGCCAGCAGCCAAGTGGCTCTTGATTCACCCCTCCACTTT. This translates into CASSQVALDSPLHF. The chain combines TRBV4-3 with TRBJ1-6; no firm D call. V lost 1 base, J lost 8 bases, and 9 bases lay in between. The CDR3 length is 14 residues. Germline V gene data show CDR1 as LGHNA and CDR2 as YSLEER.

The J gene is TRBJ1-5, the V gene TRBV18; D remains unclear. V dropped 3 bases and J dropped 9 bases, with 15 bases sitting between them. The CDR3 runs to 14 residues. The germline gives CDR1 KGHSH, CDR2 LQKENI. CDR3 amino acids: CASSPQPGSVPQHF. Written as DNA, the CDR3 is TGTGCCAGCTCACCGCAGCCGGGATCCGTGCCCCAGCATTTT.

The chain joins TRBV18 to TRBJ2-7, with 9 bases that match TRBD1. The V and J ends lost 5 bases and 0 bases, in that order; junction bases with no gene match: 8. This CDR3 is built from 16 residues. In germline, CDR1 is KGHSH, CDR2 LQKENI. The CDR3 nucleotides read TGTGCCAGCTCAACGGGGGGACAGGGTAACTCCTACGAGCAGTACTTC. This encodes CASSTGGQGNSYEQYF.

The CDR3 sequence: CASSLGRGPYEQYF. CDR3 DNA sequence: TGTGCCAGCAGCTTAGGGCGGGGCCCCTACGAGCAGTACTTC. The rearrangement links TRBV7-2 to TRBJ2-7, with D perhaps TRBD2 (6 bases). V was clipped by 1 base and J by 2 bases, with 9 bases between them. Germline assignment: CDR1 SGHTA and CDR2 FQGNSA. This CDR3 is 14 amino acids long.

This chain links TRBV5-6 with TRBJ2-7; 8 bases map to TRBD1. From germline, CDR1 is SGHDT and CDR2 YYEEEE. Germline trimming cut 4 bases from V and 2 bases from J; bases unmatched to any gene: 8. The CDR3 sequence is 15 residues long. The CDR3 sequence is CASSPMDRATYEQYF. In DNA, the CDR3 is TGTGCCAGCAGCCCTATGGACAGGGCAACCTACGAGCAGTACTTC.

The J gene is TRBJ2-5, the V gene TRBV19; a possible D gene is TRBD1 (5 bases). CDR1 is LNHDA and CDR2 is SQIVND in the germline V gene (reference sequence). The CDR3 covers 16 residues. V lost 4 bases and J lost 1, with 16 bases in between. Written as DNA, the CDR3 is TGTGCCAGTAGTACGTCCATAATGGGGCCCCAAGAGACCCAGTACTTC. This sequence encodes CASSTSIMGPQETQYF.

CDR3 amino acids: CAWRSTSGRRNEQYF. For the CDR3, the DNA is TGTGCCTGGAGGTCGACTAGCGGGAGGAGGAACGAGCAGTACTTC. This rearrangement joins TRBV30 to TRBJ2-7; 13 bases agree with TRBD2. Trimming removed 3 bases from V and 5 bases from J; junction bases left unmatched: 7. The CDR3 covers 15 residues. Per the germline V gene, CDR1 is GTSNPN and CDR2 is SVGIG (reference sequence).

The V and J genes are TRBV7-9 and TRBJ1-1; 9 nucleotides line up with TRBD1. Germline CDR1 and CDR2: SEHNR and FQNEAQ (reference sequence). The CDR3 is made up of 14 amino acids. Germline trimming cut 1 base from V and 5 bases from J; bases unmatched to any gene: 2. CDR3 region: CASSLDGTGTEAFF. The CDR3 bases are TGTGCCAGCAGCTTAGATGGGACAGGGACTGAAGCTTTCTTT.

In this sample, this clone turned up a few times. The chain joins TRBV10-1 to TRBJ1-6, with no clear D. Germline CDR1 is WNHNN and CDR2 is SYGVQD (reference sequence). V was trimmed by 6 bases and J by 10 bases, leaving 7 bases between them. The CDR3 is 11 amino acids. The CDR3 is CASSSDSPLHF. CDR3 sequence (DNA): TGCGCCAGCAGCAGCGACTCACCCCTCCACTTT.

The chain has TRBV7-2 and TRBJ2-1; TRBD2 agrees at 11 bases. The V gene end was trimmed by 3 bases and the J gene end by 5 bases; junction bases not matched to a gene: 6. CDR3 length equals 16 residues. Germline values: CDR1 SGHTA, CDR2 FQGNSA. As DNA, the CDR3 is TGTGCCAGCAGCTTGCAGACTAGCGGGATCAACAATGAGCAGTTCTTC. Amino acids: CASSLQTSGINNEQFF.

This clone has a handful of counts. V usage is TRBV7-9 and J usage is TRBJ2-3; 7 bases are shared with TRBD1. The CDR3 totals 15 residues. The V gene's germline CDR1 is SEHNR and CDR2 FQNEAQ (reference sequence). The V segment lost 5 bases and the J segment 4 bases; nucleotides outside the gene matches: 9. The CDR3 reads CASSPRTGPSDTQYF. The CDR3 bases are TGTGCCAGCAGCCCGCGGACAGGCCCATCAGATACGCAGTATTTT.

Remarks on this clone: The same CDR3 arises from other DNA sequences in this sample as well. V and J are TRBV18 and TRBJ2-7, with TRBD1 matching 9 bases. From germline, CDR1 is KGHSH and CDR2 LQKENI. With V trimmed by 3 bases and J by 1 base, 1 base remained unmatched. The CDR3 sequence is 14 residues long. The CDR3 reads CASSPTGGSYEQYF. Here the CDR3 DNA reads TGTGCCAGCTCACCGACAGGGGGGTCCTACGAGCAGTACTTC.

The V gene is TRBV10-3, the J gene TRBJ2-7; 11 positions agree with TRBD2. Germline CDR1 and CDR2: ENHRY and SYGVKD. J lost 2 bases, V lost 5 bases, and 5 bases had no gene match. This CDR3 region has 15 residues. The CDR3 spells CAISPSGRPPYEQYF. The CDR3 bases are TGTGCCATCAGTCCTAGCGGGAGGCCACCCTACGAGCAGTACTTC.

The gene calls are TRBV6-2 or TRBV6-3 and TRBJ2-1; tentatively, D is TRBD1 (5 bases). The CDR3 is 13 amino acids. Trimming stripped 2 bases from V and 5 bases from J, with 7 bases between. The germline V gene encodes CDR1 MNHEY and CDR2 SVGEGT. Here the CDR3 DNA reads TGTGCCAGCAGTTACGGACAAAACAATGAGCAGTTCTTC. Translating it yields CASSYGQNNEQFF.

CDR3 DNA: TGTGCCAGCAGCCCCAGGGTGGACTATGGCTACACCTTC. It encodes CASSPRVDYGYTF. The rearrangement links TRBV2 to TRBJ1-2, with D possibly being TRBD1 (5 bases). Looked up from germline, CDR1 is SNHLY and CDR2 is FYNNEI. V lost 6 bases and J 3 bases, leaving 11 bases between the germline ends. The CDR3 contains 13 residues.

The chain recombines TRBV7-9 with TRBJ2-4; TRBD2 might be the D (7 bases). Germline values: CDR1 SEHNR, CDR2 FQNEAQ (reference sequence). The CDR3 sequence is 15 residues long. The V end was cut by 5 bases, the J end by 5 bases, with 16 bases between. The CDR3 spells CASSLPGGTQNIQYF. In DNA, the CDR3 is TGTGCCAGCAGCCTTCCCGGGGGGACACAAAACATTCAGTACTTC. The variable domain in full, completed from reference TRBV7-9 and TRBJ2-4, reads DTGVSQNPRHKITKRGQNVTFRCDPISEHNRLYWYRQTLGQGPEFLTYFQNEAQLEKSRLLSDRFSAERPKGSFSTLEIQRTEQGDSAMYLCASSLPGGTQNIQYFGAGTRLSVL.

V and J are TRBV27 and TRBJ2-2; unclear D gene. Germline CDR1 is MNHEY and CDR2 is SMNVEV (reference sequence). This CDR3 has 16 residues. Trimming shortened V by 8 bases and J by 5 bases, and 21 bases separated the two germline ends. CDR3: CASSYRTLRATGELFF. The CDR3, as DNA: TGTGCCAGCTCCTATCGAACCCTAAGAGCGACCGGGGAGCTGTTTTTT.

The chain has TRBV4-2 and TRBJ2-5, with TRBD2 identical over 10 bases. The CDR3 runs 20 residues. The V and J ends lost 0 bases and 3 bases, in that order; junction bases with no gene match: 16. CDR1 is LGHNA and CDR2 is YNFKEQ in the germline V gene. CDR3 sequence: CASSQESGLAGEGSEETQYF. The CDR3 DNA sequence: TGTGCCAGCAGCCAAGAGTCGGGGCTAGCGGGAGAGGGTTCGGAAGAGACCCAGTACTTC.

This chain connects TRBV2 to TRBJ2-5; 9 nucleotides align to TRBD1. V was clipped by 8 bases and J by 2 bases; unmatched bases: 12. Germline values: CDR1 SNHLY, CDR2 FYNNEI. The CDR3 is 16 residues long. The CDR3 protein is CASGETGGDGQETQYF. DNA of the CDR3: TGTGCCAGCGGAGAGACAGGGGGAGATGGGCAAGAGACCCAGTACTTC.

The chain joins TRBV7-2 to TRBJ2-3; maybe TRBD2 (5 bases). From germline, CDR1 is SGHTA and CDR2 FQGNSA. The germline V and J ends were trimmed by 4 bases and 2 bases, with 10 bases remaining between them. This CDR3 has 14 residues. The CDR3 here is CASSSRGYTDTQYF. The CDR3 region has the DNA TGTGCCAGCAGCTCCCGAGGGTACACAGATACGCAGTATTTT. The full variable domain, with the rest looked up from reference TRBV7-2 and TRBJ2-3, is GAGVSQSPSNKVTEKGKDVELRCDPISGHTALYWYRQSLGQGLEFLIYFQGNSAPDKSGLPSDRFSAERTGGSVSTLTIQRTQQEDSAVYLCASSSRGYTDTQYFGPGTRLTVL.

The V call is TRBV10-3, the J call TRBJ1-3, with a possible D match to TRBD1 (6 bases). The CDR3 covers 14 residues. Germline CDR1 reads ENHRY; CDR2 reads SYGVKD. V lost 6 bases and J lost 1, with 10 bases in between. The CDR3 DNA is TGTGCCATCAGCGCAGGGGCGTCTGGAAACACCATATATTTT. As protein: CAISAGASGNTIYF.

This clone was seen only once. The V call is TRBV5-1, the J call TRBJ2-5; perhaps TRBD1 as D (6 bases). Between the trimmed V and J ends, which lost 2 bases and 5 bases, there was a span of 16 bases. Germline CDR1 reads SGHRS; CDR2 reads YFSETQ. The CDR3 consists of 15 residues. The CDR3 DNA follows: TGCGCCAGCAGCTTTACCACAGGGTCAGGGGAGACCCAGTACTTC. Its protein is CASSFTTGSGETQYF. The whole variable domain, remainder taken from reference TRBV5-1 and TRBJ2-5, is KAGVTQTPRYLIKTRGQQVTLSCSPISGHRSVSWYQQTPGQGLQFLFEYFSETQRNKGNFPGRFSGRQFSNSRSEMNVSTLELGDSALYLCASSFTTGSGETQYFGPGTRLLVL.

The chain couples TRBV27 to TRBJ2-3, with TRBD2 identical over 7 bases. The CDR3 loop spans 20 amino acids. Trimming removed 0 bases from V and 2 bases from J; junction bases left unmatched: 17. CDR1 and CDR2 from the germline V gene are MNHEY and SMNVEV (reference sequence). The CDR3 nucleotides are TGTGCCAGCAGTTTATCCGCATGGGAGCTAGCGGAGGAACCCACAGATACGCAGTATTTT. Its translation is CASSLSAWELAEEPTDTQYF.

As DNA, the CDR3 is TGCGCCAGCAGCCAAGATGTGGCGGTAGGTGAAAAACTGTTTTTT. Amino acid sequence: CASSQDVAVGEKLFF. This chain joins TRBV4-3 and TRBJ1-4, with unresolved D. Per germline, CDR1 LGHNA and CDR2 YSLEER. The CDR3 is made up of 15 amino acids. The ends were cut back, 0 bases at V and 7 bases at J, with 12 bases in the middle.

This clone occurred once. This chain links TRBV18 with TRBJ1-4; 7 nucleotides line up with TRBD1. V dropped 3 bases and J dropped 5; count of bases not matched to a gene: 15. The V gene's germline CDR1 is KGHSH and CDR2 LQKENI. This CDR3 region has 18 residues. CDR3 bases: TGTGCCAGCTCACCGACAGGGAAACCAACAACCAACAATGAAAAACTGTTTTTT. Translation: CASSPTGKPTTNNEKLFF. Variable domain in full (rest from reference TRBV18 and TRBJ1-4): NAGVMQNPRHLVRRRGQEARLRCSPMKGHSHVYWYRQLPEEGLKFMVYLQKENIIDESGMPKERFSAEFPKEGPSILRIQQVVRGDSAAYFCASSPTGKPTTNNEKLFFGSGTQLSVL.

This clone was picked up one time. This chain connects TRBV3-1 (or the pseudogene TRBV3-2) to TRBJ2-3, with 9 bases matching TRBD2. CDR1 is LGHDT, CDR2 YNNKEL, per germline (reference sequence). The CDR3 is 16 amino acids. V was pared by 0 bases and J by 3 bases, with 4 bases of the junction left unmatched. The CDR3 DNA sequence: TGTGCCAGCAGCCAAGATGCGACTAGCGGAACAGATACGCAGTATTTT. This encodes CASSQDATSGTDTQYF.

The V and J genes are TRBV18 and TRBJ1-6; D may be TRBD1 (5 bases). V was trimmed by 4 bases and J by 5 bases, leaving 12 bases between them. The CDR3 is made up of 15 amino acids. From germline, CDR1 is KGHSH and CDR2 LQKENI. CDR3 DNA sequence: TGTGCCAGCTCACAAACCCAGGGCGATAATTCACCCCTCCACTTT. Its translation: CASSQTQGDNSPLHF.